This passage covers 3 T cell receptor beta chains from one sample sequenced in a study of read filtering for tumor transcriptome and immune sequencing. This library used roughly 370 ng RNA and molecular barcoded adaptors spanning alpha/delta and beta/gamma chains. One entry per CDR3 protein, called by TCRdb with MiXCR from the reads. The table shows some 41,000 distinct CDR3 sequences, with roughly 15% occurring only once. The sequencing sample was made of a population of CD138-negative cells sorted from bone marrow. The receptors stem from a donor at least 40 years old with multiple myeloma.

This clonotype was found many times. The gene calls are TRBV5-1 and TRBJ2-7; unclear D gene. The CDR3 is 13 amino acids. Germline V gives CDR1 SGHRS, CDR2 YFSETQ. V lost 5 bases and J lost 1, with 10 bases in between. Here the CDR3 reads CASSSTQSYEQYF. CDR3 sequence (DNA): TGCGCCAGCAGTTCAACACAGTCCTACGAGCAGTACTTC.

This clonotype has just a few counts. The V call is TRBV11-2, the J call TRBJ2-3, with TRBD2 matching 7 bases. The V segment lost 5 bases and the J segment 2 bases; nucleotides outside the gene matches: 13. Germline CDR1 SGHAT, CDR2 FQNNGV. The CDR3 loop spans 17 amino acids. CDR3 region: CASSLKRGGATTDTQYF. CDR3 in DNA: TGTGCCAGCAGCCTGAAGCGCGGGGGAGCGACCACAGATACGCAGTATTTT.

Remarks on this clonotype: This may stem from a read error, because a much larger clone lies one nucleotide away. In this CDR3 the conserved last residue, phenylalanine or tryptophan, is missing, so a read error is likely. J is TRBJ1-5 and V is TRBV30, with TRBD1 matching 8 bases. CDR3 length equals 12 residues. The germline CDR1 and CDR2 sequences are GTSNPN and SVGIG (reference sequence). V lost 0 bases and J lost 13; bases outside the gene matches: 5. The CDR3 protein is CAWSVGDRGQHS. The CDR3 DNA follows: TGTGCCTGGAGTGTAGGAGACAGGGGTCAGCATTCT.